A single sample gave rise to the 16 T cell receptor beta chains below, sequenced in a study of CD8 T cells in ankylosing spondylitis. Overall study findings and caveats: It appeared that ankylosing spondylitis blood was characterized by a TCR beta motif of about 8 highly homologous variants.

TCRdb re-derived calls from the 5' RACE reads in MiXCR, one entry per CDR3 protein. The data contain roughly 700,000 distinct CDR3 sequences, around 19% of them singletons. The antigens these receptors bind are not known. Material for sequencing was blood, either unsorted or a sorted T cell fraction (not recorded which). The receptors shown here come from a male donor with ankylosing spondylitis.

This clonotype was recorded a few times. The chain employs TRBV20-1 and TRBJ2-5; TRBD2 matches at 8 bases. Germline CDR1 reads DFQATT; CDR2 reads SNEGSKA (reference sequence). The junction had 7 bases not matched to a gene; V was cut back by 6 bases and J by 4 bases. CDR3 length: 13 amino acids. DNA of the CDR3: TGCAGTGCCCACCGAGCGGGGGCAGAGACCCAGTACTTC. Amino acids: CSAHRAGAETQYF.

This clonotype was detected only a few times. The gene calls are TRBV12-3 or TRBV12-4 and TRBJ1-2; D is perhaps TRBD1 (6 bases). Trimming removed 7 bases from V and 5 bases from J, with 17 bases in between. The CDR3 extends over 14 amino acids. As DNA, the CDR3 is TGTGCCAGCAATAAAGGGGGGACCCGATATGGCTACACCTTC. It codes for CASNKGGTRYGYTF.

The rearrangement uses TRBV20-1 and TRBJ2-7; TRBD2 agrees at 7 bases. V shed 6 bases, J shed 0 bases, and the junction held 8 bases outside the gene matches. Germline CDR1 is DFQATT and CDR2 is SNEGSKA (reference sequence). CDR3 size: 14 residues. The CDR3 reads CSALEGLTSYEQYF. The CDR3 DNA sequence: TGCAGTGCCCTCGAGGGACTAACCTCCTACGAGCAGTACTTC.

This chain uses TRBV12-3 or TRBV12-4 with TRBJ2-1, with 11 positions matching TRBD2. V lost 3 bases to trimming and J lost 1 base; unmatched junction nucleotides: 2. The CDR3 spans 16 residues. For the CDR3, the DNA is TGTGCCAGCAGTTTTGTAGCGGGAGGGTCCTACAATGAGCAGTTCTTC. It encodes CASSFVAGGSYNEQFF.

A few counts support this clonotype. The chain carries TRBV29-1 and TRBJ2-4; possibly TRBD2 for D (6 bases). V lost 1 base and J 6 bases, leaving 13 bases between the germline ends. CDR3 length: 14 amino acids. Per germline, CDR1 SQVTM and CDR2 ANQGSEA. The CDR3 DNA reads TGCAGCGTTGAAGGGCAGGGACTGGGAAACATTCAGTACTTC. Translation: CSVEGQGLGNIQYF.

This clonotype was picked up a small number of times. The chain combines TRBV18 with TRBJ2-7; 13 bases match TRBD2. The V segment lost 8 bases and the J segment 1 base; nucleotides outside the gene matches: 2. This CDR3 has 14 amino acids. Germline-derived CDR1 and CDR2 are KGHSH and LQKENI. The CDR3 sequence is CASRGLAGSYEQYF. In DNA form, the CDR3 reads TGTGCCAGCCGGGGACTAGCGGGGTCCTACGAGCAGTACTTC.

This clonotype was counted a few times. The chain has TRBV5-1 and TRBJ2-1; D tentatively reads TRBD1 or TRBD2 (5 bases each). Trimming took 0 bases from V and 6 from J, leaving 13 bases between them. Germline V gives CDR1 SGHRS, CDR2 YFSETQ. The CDR3 runs to 15 residues. CDR3: CASSLEGGGGNEQFF. CDR3 nucleotides: TGCGCCAGCAGCTTGGAGGGTGGGGGTGGCAATGAGCAGTTCTTC.

J is TRBJ2-3 and V is TRBV25-1, with unresolved D. Germline values: CDR1 MGHDK, CDR2 SYGVNS. V gave up 2 bases and J gave up 2 bases, with 5 bases separating them. There are 13 residues in the CDR3. DNA of the CDR3: TGTGCCAGCAGTGAAACACCCACAGATACGCAGTATTTT. Encoded protein: CASSETPTDTQYF.

This clonotype was seen at least ten times. This chain joins TRBV7-8 and TRBJ2-6, with D possibly TRBD2 on 5 matching bases. The germline V and J ends were trimmed by 1 base and 1 base, with 5 bases remaining between them. The germline V gene has CDR1 SGHVS and CDR2 FQNEAQ. The CDR3 is 15 residues long. DNA for the CDR3: TGTGCCAGCAGCTTAGGACTATCTGGGGCCAACGTCCTGACTTTC. Protein sequence: CASSLGLSGANVLTF.

This clonotype has just a few counts. This chain uses TRBV20-1 with TRBJ1-5; 9 nucleotides match TRBD1. Germline CDR1 is DFQATT and CDR2 is SNEGSKA (reference sequence). The ends lost 6 bases at V and 7 bases at J; junction bases unmatched: 10. This CDR3 spans 14 amino acids. CDR3 amino acids: CSATRDREGQPQHF. The CDR3 bases are TGCAGTGCAACCAGGGACAGGGAGGGACAGCCCCAGCATTTT.

The rearrangement links TRBV6-5 to TRBJ2-1, with D hard to call. With 2 bases removed from V and 7 bases from J, the gap between germline ends came to 3 bases. The length of the CDR3 is 11 residues. Germline V gene sequence: CDR1 MNHEY, CDR2 SVGAGI. CDR3 nucleotide sequence: TGTGCCAGCAGTTACAAAAATGAGCAGTTCTTC. Residues: CASSYKNEQFF.

J is TRBJ2-1 and V is TRBV20-1; D might be TRBD2 (5 bases). The CDR3 has 12 residues. Germline V gene sequence: CDR1 DFQATT, CDR2 SNEGSKA (reference sequence). With 6 bases removed from V and 7 bases from J, the gap between germline ends came to 13 bases. The DNA for the CDR3 is TGCAGTGCCCGCCTCGGGGAAAATGAGCAGTTCTTC. Its protein is CSARLGENEQFF.

A few counts support this clonotype. The chain has TRBV19 and TRBJ1-2, with D hard to call. CDR1 and CDR2 from the germline V gene are LNHDA and SQIVND (reference sequence). The CDR3 is 14 residues long. V was shortened by 9 bases and J by 4 bases, with 18 bases between the two germline ends. Written as DNA, the CDR3 is TGTGCCAGCCGCTCCCCGGAGGCGGGCTATGGCTACACCTTC. It is translated as CASRSPEAGYGYTF. The variable domain in full, with the rest retrieved from reference TRBV19 and TRBJ1-2, is DGGITQSPKYLFRKEGQNVTLSCEQNLNHDAMYWYRQDPGQGLRLIYYSQIVNDFQKGDIAEGYSVSREKKESFPLTVTSAQKNPTAFYLCASRSPEAGYGYTFGSGTRLTVV.

The CDR3 protein is CASSPGAQPNQETQYF. The CDR3 nucleotides read TGCGCCAGCAGCCCCGGCGCCCAGCCGAACCAAGAGACCCAGTACTTC. The rearrangement uses TRBV5-1 and TRBJ2-5; unclear D gene. Looked up from germline, CDR1 is SGHRS and CDR2 is YFSETQ. This CDR3 is built from 16 residues. V was cut by 4 bases and J by 0 bases, with 16 bases left in between.

This chain uses TRBV6-5 with TRBJ2-7, with 11 bases lining up with TRBD1. The length of the CDR3 is 17 residues. After removal of 2 bases from V and 6 bases from J, the junction contained 12 bases not matched to a gene. The germline V gene has CDR1 MNHEY and CDR2 SVGAGI. This chain's CDR3 is CASSYRSRDRGTGEQYF. DNA of the CDR3: TGTGCCAGCAGTTACCGAAGCCGGGACAGGGGGACGGGCGAGCAGTACTTC.

This clonotype turned up a few times. The chain has TRBV27 and TRBJ2-1, with 15 bases identical to TRBD2. The CDR3 length is 14 residues. V gave up 6 bases and J gave up 9 bases; unmatched junction bases: 3. Germline loops: CDR1 MNHEY, CDR2 SMNVEV (reference sequence). Here the CDR3 reads CASRGLAGGFEQFF. Written as DNA, the CDR3 is TGTGCCAGCAGAGGACTAGCGGGAGGGTTTGAGCAGTTCTTC.